The 30 T cell receptor beta chains reported below all come from one sample, sequenced in a study of T cells in tumors after PD-1 blockade. TCRdb keeps only in-frame clones here, not all; method: immunoSEQ multiplex PCR. Among roughly 60,000 clones listed, over 75% were seen once. Source: PBMCs, taken before anti-PD-1 treatment. Receptors originate from a human donor with basal cell carcinoma.

This chain joins TRBV18 and TRBJ1-6; TRBD1 aligns across 8 bases. This CDR3 spans 18 amino acids. Germline assignment: CDR1 KGHSH and CDR2 LQKENI. V dropped 6 bases and J dropped 6; count of bases not matched to a gene: 16. The CDR3, as DNA: TGTGCCAGCTCCCCCGTGGCGGTCCAGGGGGCCCCTAATTCACCCCTCCACTTT. Translation gives CASSPVAVQGAPNSPLHF.

V and J are TRBV2 and TRBJ1-5; 7 bases line up with TRBD1. The CDR3 has 19 amino acids. V trimming: 1 base; J trimming: 3 bases; junction bases outside the gene matches: 15. Per germline, CDR1 SNHLY and CDR2 FYNNEI. In DNA, the CDR3 is TGTGCCAGCAGTGAAGTTCCCTGGGAGGGGGCGAGGAACAATCAGCCCCAGCATTTT. This translates into CASSEVPWEGARNNQPQHF.

This clone is medium-sized (0.01 to 0.1%) by share. The chain joins TRBV3-1 (or the pseudogene TRBV3-2) to TRBJ1-2, with 9 positions matching TRBD1. Trimming at V came to 4 bases and at J to 2 bases, leaving 17 bases not matched to a gene. CDR1 LGHDT and CDR2 YNNKEL come from the germline V gene (reference sequence). The CDR3 has 19 residues. The CDR3 sequence: CASSPITSAGTGLNYGYTF. CDR3 sequence (DNA): TGTGCCAGCAGCCCTATTACCTCGGCCGGGACAGGGCTCAACTATGGCTACACCTTC.

A few counts support this clone. V is TRBV19 and J is TRBJ1-2; D not resolved. Germline V gives CDR1 LNHDA, CDR2 SQIVND (reference sequence). The CDR3 consists of 15 residues. The ends were cut back, 0 bases at V and 5 bases at J, with 13 bases in the middle. This CDR3 reads CASSIDPPTRYGYTF. The DNA for the CDR3 is TGTGCCAGTAGTATAGATCCACCCACGAGGTATGGCTACACCTTC.

The chain couples TRBV7-2 to TRBJ2-7, with D maybe TRBD1 (5 bases). The V end lost 0 bases, the J end lost 6 bases, and 12 bases lay between the germline ends. Germline lookup yields CDR1 SGHTA and CDR2 FQGNSA. The CDR3 is 14 residues long. DNA of the CDR3: TGTGCCAGCAGCTTAGCGACGGCTAGGGGCGAGCAGTACTTC. Protein product: CASSLATARGEQYF.

The chain is built from TRBV7-9 and TRBJ2-1; the match to TRBD1 covers 9 bases. This CDR3 region has 14 residues. CDR1 SEHNR and CDR2 FQNEAQ come from the germline V gene (reference sequence). V dropped 7 bases and J dropped 6; count of bases not matched to a gene: 7. The CDR3 coding sequence is TGTGCCAGCAAGGGACAGGGTGGACTCAATGAGCAGTTCTTC. Encoded protein: CASKGQGGLNEQFF. Drawing the rest from reference TRBV7-9 and TRBJ2-1, the complete variable domain is DTGVSQNPRHKITKRGQNVTFRCDPISEHNRLYWYRQTLGQGPEFLTYFQNEAQLEKSRLLSDRFSAERPKGSFSTLEIQRTEQGDSAMYLCASKGQGGLNEQFFGPGTRLTVL.

This rearrangement joins TRBV5-1 to TRBJ2-7; D possibly corresponds to TRBD1 (7 bases). V lost 10 bases and J 6 bases, leaving 14 bases between the germline ends. CDR3 length: 11 amino acids. Germline V gene data show CDR1 as SGHRS and CDR2 as YFSETQ. The chain's CDR3 is CAPGQGGEQYF. The CDR3 nucleotides are TGCGCCCCGGGCCAGGGGGGCGAGCAGTACTTC.

The gene calls are TRBV12-5 and TRBJ2-2; D unclear. Trimming left V 8 bases short and J 7 bases short, with 14 bases between. The CDR3 covers 13 residues. Germline CDR1 LGHNT, CDR2 FRNRAP. The CDR3 sequence is CASSTLVGGELFF. The DNA for the CDR3 is TGTGCTAGTTCAACCTTGGTAGGCGGGGAGCTGTTTTTT.

V and J are TRBV6-4 and TRBJ2-5; D might be TRBD1 or TRBD2, each matching 6 bases. Deletions cut 5 bases from V and 3 bases from J, with 19 bases between. The CDR3 length is 16 residues. The V gene's germline CDR1 is MRHNA and CDR2 SNTAGT. The CDR3 nucleotides are TGTGCCAGCAGTAAAAGGGGGGACAAGGATGAAGAGACCCAGTACTTC. Its translation: CASSKRGDKDEETQYF.

This clone was picked up one time. The rearrangement uses TRBV5-4 and TRBJ2-4; 9 bases line up with TRBD1. Looked up from germline, CDR1 is SGHNT and CDR2 is YYREEE (reference sequence). After removal of 2 bases from V and 2 bases from J, the junction contained 5 bases not matched to a gene. The CDR3 spans 16 residues. CDR3 bases: TGTGCCAGCAGCTTTTGGGACAGGGTCACCAAAAACATTCAGTACTTC. This translates into CASSFWDRVTKNIQYF.

This clone has more than one count but fewer than ten. The rearrangement joins TRBV6-5 to TRBJ1-2; possible D gene TRBD1, 6 bases. The CDR3 spans 12 residues. In germline, CDR1 is MNHEY, CDR2 SVGAGI. Trimming cost V 10 bases and J 6 bases, with 15 bases left between them. The CDR3 here is CATWGGANGYTF. For the CDR3, the DNA is TGTGCCACCTGGGGGGGCGCGAATGGCTACACCTTC.

The chain is built from TRBV7-3 and TRBJ2-1; D is unclear. Germline CDR1 reads SGHTA; CDR2 reads FQGTGA. V was cut by 1 base and J by 7 bases, with 14 bases left in between. The CDR3 has 15 residues. CDR3 in amino acids: CASSLNRNLGNEQFF. CDR3 bases: TGTGCCAGCAGCTTAAACAGAAACCTGGGGAATGAGCAGTTCTTC.

This sequence joins TRBV7-6 and TRBJ1-1; D ambiguous. This CDR3 region has 13 residues. Trimming removed 8 bases at V and 1 base at J, with 11 bases between. Germline V gene sequence: CDR1 SGHVS, CDR2 FNYEAQ. CDR3: CASGRDQNTEAFF. In DNA form, the CDR3 reads TGTGCCAGCGGTAGGGATCAGAACACTGAAGCTTTCTTT.

The V call is TRBV4-1, the J call TRBJ2-2; D possibly corresponds to TRBD1 (6 bases). Per germline, CDR1 MGHRA and CDR2 YSYEKL. The CDR3 covers 17 residues. The ends were cut back, 0 bases at V and 0 bases at J, with 11 bases in the middle. The CDR3 DNA follows: TGCGCCAGCAGCCAAGATCGTTCAGGGGCGAACACCGGGGAGCTGTTTTTT. Translated: CASSQDRSGANTGELFF.

V gene TRBV11-3 combines with J gene TRBJ2-7; the D is unclear. This CDR3 contains 12 residues. The V gene lost 0 bases and the J gene lost 5 bases, with 5 bases spanning the gap. Germline CDR1 is SGHNT and CDR2 is YENEEA. The CDR3 loop is CASSLESHEQYF. The CDR3 bases are TGTGCCAGCAGCTTAGAGTCCCACGAGCAGTACTTC. Using reference TRBV11-3 and TRBJ2-7 for the parts outside the CDR3, the full variable domain is EAGVVQSPRYKIIEKKQPVAFWCNPISGHNTLYWYLQNLGQGPELLIRYENEEAVDDSQLPKDRFSAERLKGVDSTLKIQPAELGDSAVYLCASSLESHEQYFGPGTRLTVT.

The rearrangement links TRBV5-1 to TRBJ2-5; D gene ambiguous. The CDR3 runs 14 residues. Germline CDR1 reads SGHRS; CDR2 reads YFSETQ. V shed 1 base and J shed 2 bases, with 9 bases lying between them. The CDR3 protein is CASSLTSAQETQYF. DNA for the CDR3: TGCGCCAGCAGCTTGACGAGCGCACAAGAGACCCAGTACTTC.

This chain connects TRBV7-3 to TRBJ2-5, with TRBD1 as a possible D gene (5 bases). The germline V and J ends were trimmed by 7 bases and 3 bases, with 15 bases remaining between them. Looked up from germline, CDR1 is SGHTA and CDR2 is FQGTGA. The CDR3 extends over 14 amino acids. In DNA, the CDR3 is TGTGCCAGCAAGCCCAGGGAATCTAAAGAGACCCAGTACTTC. This sequence encodes CASKPRESKETQYF.

The chain couples TRBV5-1 to TRBJ2-5; 12 nucleotides agree with TRBD1. CDR3 length equals 17 residues. Germline V gene lookup returns CDR1 SGHRS and CDR2 YFSETQ. After removal of 8 bases from V and 4 bases from J, the junction contained 15 bases not matched to a gene. The chain's CDR3 is CASNPGQGAQIGETQYF. The DNA for the CDR3 is TGCGCCAGTAATCCGGGACAGGGGGCCCAAATAGGAGAGACCCAGTACTTC.

A single count supports this clone. This rearrangement joins TRBV29-1 to TRBJ2-5; D is ambiguous. Germline assignment: CDR1 SQVTM and CDR2 ANQGSEA. The CDR3 loop spans 11 amino acids. Trimming pared 3 bases from V and 5 bases from J, leaving 7 bases between. The CDR3 spells CSVEFGETQYF. CDR3 coding DNA: TGCAGCGTTGAGTTTGGGGAGACCCAGTACTTC.

The genes are TRBV7-9 and TRBJ1-5; D is possibly TRBD1 (6 bases). The CDR3 is 16 residues long. Per germline, CDR1 SEHNR and CDR2 FQNEAQ (reference sequence). Trimming left V 1 base short and J 3 bases short, with 13 bases between. The chain's CDR3 is CASSLGKDSFNQPQHF. The CDR3 nucleotides read TGTGCCAGCAGCTTAGGGAAGGACAGCTTCAATCAGCCCCAGCATTTT. The whole variable domain, filled in from reference TRBV7-9 and TRBJ1-5, reads DTGVSQNPRHKITKRGQNVTFRCDPISEHNRLYWYRQTLGQGPEFLTYFQNEAQLEKSRLLSDRFSAERPKGSFSTLEIQRTEQGDSAMYLCASSLGKDSFNQPQHFGDGTRLSIL.

The chain employs TRBV6-5 and TRBJ1-2; TRBD1 might be the D (5 bases). V was trimmed by 5 bases and J by 8 bases, leaving 21 bases between them. Germline V gene sequence: CDR1 MNHEY, CDR2 SVGAGI. This CDR3 spans 15 amino acids. DNA of the CDR3: TGTGCCAGCAGTACCCCTAAGGGGCAGGGAGAGGGCTACACCTTC. Encoded protein: CASSTPKGQGEGYTF.

The genes are TRBV5-4 and TRBJ1-6; 7 nucleotides agree with TRBD1. The J segment lost 7 bases and the V segment lost 1 base, leaving 2 bases of the junction unmatched. Per the germline V gene, CDR1 is SGHNT and CDR2 is YYREEE (reference sequence). The CDR3 is 14 amino acids. The chain's CDR3 is CASSLTTGNSPLHF. In DNA form, the CDR3 reads TGTGCCAGCAGCTTGACGACAGGGAATTCACCCCTCCACTTT.

The V and J genes are TRBV18 and TRBJ1-2; D is ambiguous. Looked up from germline, CDR1 is KGHSH and CDR2 is LQKENI. The CDR3 has 12 amino acids. Trimming stripped 2 bases from V and 6 bases from J, with 7 bases between. CDR3 coding DNA: TGTGCCAGCTCACCAGGGGTTGATGGCTACACCTTC. Translated, it gives CASSPGVDGYTF.

V and J are TRBV3-1 (or the pseudogene TRBV3-2) and TRBJ1-2, with D possibly TRBD1 on 6 matching bases. The CDR3 loop spans 15 amino acids. Germline V gene sequence: CDR1 LGHDT, CDR2 YNNKEL (reference sequence). Trimming stripped 5 bases from V and 3 bases from J, with 16 bases between. The CDR3 reads CASSLLGGKDYGYTF. DNA of the CDR3: TGTGCCAGCAGCTTGCTCGGGGGCAAGGACTATGGCTACACCTTC.

The rearrangement links TRBV6-5 to TRBJ2-5, with 11 bases lining up with TRBD2. V trimming: 5 bases; J trimming: 5 bases; junction bases outside the gene matches: 4. The CDR3 contains 14 residues. CDR1 is MNHEY and CDR2 is SVGAGI in the germline V gene. The CDR3 reads CASSPRTSGETQYF. The CDR3 DNA is TGTGCCAGCAGTCCGCGGACTAGCGGGGAGACCCAGTACTTC.

The chain carries TRBV10-3 and TRBJ2-3; 7 nucleotides line up with TRBD2. Germline loops: CDR1 ENHRY, CDR2 SYGVKD. V was pared by 9 bases and J by 4 bases, with 7 bases of the junction left unmatched. CDR3 size: 13 residues. The CDR3 DNA sequence: TGTGCCATTTCAGGACTAGTCGCAGATACGCAGTATTTT. Its protein is CAISGLVADTQYF.

This clone appeared once. The chain recombines TRBV6-5 with TRBJ2-3; 7 bases match TRBD1. Per the germline V gene, CDR1 is MNHEY and CDR2 is SVGAGI. V gave up 6 bases and J gave up 4 bases; unmatched junction bases: 4. This CDR3 region has 13 residues. CDR3 in amino acids: CASRVGQSDTQYF. The CDR3 nucleotides read TGTGCCAGCAGGGTGGGACAGTCAGATACGCAGTATTTT.

This clone appeared a single time. The chain uses TRBV19 and TRBJ1-1; D ambiguous. V was shortened by 7 bases and J by 1 base, with 13 bases between the two germline ends. Germline CDR1 reads LNHDA; CDR2 reads SQIVND (reference sequence). The CDR3 extends over 14 amino acids. CDR3 amino acids: CASMGRLQNTEAFF. CDR3 DNA sequence: TGTGCCAGTATGGGGAGACTACAGAACACTGAAGCTTTCTTT.

The gene calls are TRBV9 and TRBJ2-5, with TRBD2 matching over 15 bases. J lost 5 bases, V lost 3 bases, and 8 bases had no gene match. Germline loops: CDR1 SGDLS, CDR2 YYNGEE. This CDR3 contains 17 residues. CDR3 nucleotide sequence: TGTGCCAGCAGCGGAGGACTAGCGGGGGGGCCGGGGGAGACCCAGTACTTC. Its translation is CASSGGLAGGPGETQYF.

This rearrangement joins TRBV7-6 to TRBJ2-1; 9 bases match TRBD2. Germline assignment: CDR1 SGHVS and CDR2 FNYEAQ. J was trimmed by 4 bases and V by 0 bases; bases with no gene match: 4. The CDR3 loop spans 16 amino acids. CDR3 sequence reads: CASSLAAGGYYNEQFF. In nucleotides, the CDR3 is TGTGCCAGCAGCTTAGCGGCGGGGGGGTATTACAATGAGCAGTTCTTC.